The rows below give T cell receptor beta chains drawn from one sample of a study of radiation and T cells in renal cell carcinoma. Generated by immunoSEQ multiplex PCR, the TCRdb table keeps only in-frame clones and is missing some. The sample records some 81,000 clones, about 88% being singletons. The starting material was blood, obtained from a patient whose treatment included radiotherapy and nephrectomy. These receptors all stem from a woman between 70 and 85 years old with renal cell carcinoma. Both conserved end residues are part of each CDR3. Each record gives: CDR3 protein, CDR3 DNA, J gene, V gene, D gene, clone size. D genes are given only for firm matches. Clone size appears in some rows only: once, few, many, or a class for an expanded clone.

cdr3_aa: CASSSPGQGGHEQFF
cdr3_nt: TGTGCCAGCAGCTCGCCGGGACAGGGGGGTCATGAGCAGTTCTTC
j_call: TRBJ2-1
v_call: TRBV9
d_call: TRBD1
clone_size: .

cdr3_aa: CASSQGYSGQETQYF
cdr3_nt: TGTGCCAGCAGCCAGGGATATAGCGGGCAAGAGACCCAGTACTTC
j_call: TRBJ2-5
v_call: TRBV7-3
d_call: TRBD2
clone_size: .

cdr3_aa: CASSPPGGRVETQYF
cdr3_nt: TGTGCCAGCTCACCACCCGGGGGCAGGGTAGAGACCCAGTACTTC
j_call: TRBJ2-5
v_call: TRBV18
d_call: .
clone_size: .

cdr3_aa: CASSLDRASDSPLHF
cdr3_nt: TGTGCCAGCAGCTTAGACAGGGCTTCGGATTCACCCCTCCACTTT
j_call: TRBJ1-6
v_call: TRBV7-8
d_call: .
clone_size: .

cdr3_aa: CASSPQGGELFF
cdr3_nt: TGTGCCAGCAGCCCACAGGGAGGGGAGCTGTTTTTT
j_call: TRBJ2-2
v_call: TRBV6-6
d_call: .
clone_size: .

cdr3_aa: CASSYSTPTQGFF
cdr3_nt: TGTGCCAGCAGTTATTCAACCCCGACTCAAGGTTTCTTT
j_call: TRBJ1-1
v_call: TRBV6-5
d_call: .
clone_size: once

cdr3_aa: CASSLGSSGVTDTQYF
cdr3_nt: TGTGCCAGCAGCTTAGGGTCTAGCGGGGTCACAGATACGCAGTATTTT
j_call: TRBJ2-3
v_call: TRBV7-6
d_call: TRBD2
clone_size: .

cdr3_aa: CASSLITPGQFF
cdr3_nt: TGTGCCAGCAGCCTCATTACCCCAGGACAGTTCTTC
j_call: TRBJ2-1
v_call: TRBV7-8
d_call: .
clone_size: .

cdr3_aa: CASSTGTGIDQPQHF
cdr3_nt: TGTGCCAGCAGCACCGGGACAGGGATAGATCAGCCCCAGCATTTT
j_call: TRBJ1-5
v_call: TRBV7-9
d_call: TRBD1
clone_size: .

cdr3_aa: CASSRPLGTEAFF
cdr3_nt: TGTGCCAGTAGTAGACCCCTCGGAACTGAAGCTTTCTTT
j_call: TRBJ1-1
v_call: TRBV19
d_call: .
clone_size: few

cdr3_aa: CSVTLSGGAGADTQYF
cdr3_nt: TGCAGCGTTACCCTTAGCGGGGGGGCGGGGGCAGATACGCAGTATTTT
j_call: TRBJ2-3
v_call: TRBV29-1
d_call: TRBD2
clone_size: few

cdr3_aa: CGGGKPQHF
cdr3_nt: TGCGGGGGGGGAAAGCCCCAGCATTTT
j_call: TRBJ1-5
v_call: TRBV20-1
d_call: .
clone_size: .

cdr3_aa: CASSFRLLKKETQYF
cdr3_nt: TGTGCCAGCAGCTTTCGACTCCTGAAGAAAGAGACCCAGTACTTC
j_call: TRBJ2-5
v_call: TRBV13
d_call: .
clone_size: .

cdr3_aa: CASSPPQGAGDTQYF
cdr3_nt: TGTGCCAGCTCACCACCGCAAGGGGCGGGAGATACGCAGTATTTT
j_call: TRBJ2-3
v_call: TRBV18
d_call: .
clone_size: .

cdr3_aa: CASSVVAGGRDEQFF
cdr3_nt: TGTGCCAGCAGTGTGGTCGCAGGGGGAAGGGATGAGCAGTTCTTC
j_call: TRBJ2-1
v_call: TRBV6-4
d_call: TRBD1
clone_size: .

cdr3_aa: CASSEGEGGTNYGYTF
cdr3_nt: TGTGCCAGCAGTGAAGGGGAGGGGGGGACTAACTATGGCTACACCTTC
j_call: TRBJ1-2
v_call: TRBV6-1
d_call: .
clone_size: .

cdr3_aa: CASSQGKTGTYEQYF
cdr3_nt: TGCGCCAGCAGCCAAGGAAAGACAGGGACGTACGAGCAGTACTTC
j_call: TRBJ2-7
v_call: TRBV4-3
d_call: TRBD1
clone_size: .

cdr3_aa: CASSGGRGMNTEAFF
cdr3_nt: TGTGCCAGCAGCGGCGGACGAGGTATGAACACTGAAGCTTTCTTT
j_call: TRBJ1-1
v_call: TRBV9
d_call: .
clone_size: few

cdr3_aa: CASTRYGSTEAFF
cdr3_nt: TGTGCCAGCACCCGCTACGGTAGCACTGAAGCTTTCTTT
j_call: TRBJ1-1
v_call: TRBV7-8
d_call: .
clone_size: .

cdr3_aa: CSVQKEANYGYTF
cdr3_nt: TGCAGCGTTCAAAAGGAGGCTAACTATGGCTACACCTTC
j_call: TRBJ1-2
v_call: TRBV29-1
d_call: .
clone_size: .

cdr3_aa: CASSRTSGNTIYF
cdr3_nt: TGTGCCAGCAGCCGGACGTCTGGAAACACCATATATTTT
j_call: TRBJ1-3
v_call: TRBV28
d_call: .
clone_size: once

cdr3_aa: CASSRRGTVNYGYTF
cdr3_nt: TGTGCCAGCAGCCGCCGGGGGACTGTGAACTATGGCTACACCTTC
j_call: TRBJ1-2
v_call: TRBV6-5
d_call: .
clone_size: .

cdr3_aa: CASSEVRGMNTEAFF
cdr3_nt: TGTGCCAGCAGTGAAGTGCGGGGGATGAACACTGAAGCTTTCTTT
j_call: TRBJ1-1
v_call: TRBV6-1
d_call: .
clone_size: .